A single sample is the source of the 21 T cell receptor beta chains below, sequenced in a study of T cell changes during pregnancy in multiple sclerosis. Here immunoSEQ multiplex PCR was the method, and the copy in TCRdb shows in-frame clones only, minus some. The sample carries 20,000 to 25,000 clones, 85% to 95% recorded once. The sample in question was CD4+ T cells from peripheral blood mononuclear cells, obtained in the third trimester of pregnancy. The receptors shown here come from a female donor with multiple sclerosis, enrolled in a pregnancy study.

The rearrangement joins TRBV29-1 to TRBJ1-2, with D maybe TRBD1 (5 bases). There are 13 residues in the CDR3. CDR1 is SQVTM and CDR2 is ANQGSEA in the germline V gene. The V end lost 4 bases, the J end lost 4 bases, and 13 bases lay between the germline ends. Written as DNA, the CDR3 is TGCAGCGTTGGGGGGAGGATGGGCTATGGCTACACCTTC. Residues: CSVGGRMGYGYTF.

The CDR3 reads CASSQVYRTGEGYTF. The CDR3 bases are TGCGCCAGCAGCCAAGTATATCGGACGGGGGAGGGCTACACCTTC. This chain connects TRBV4-3 to TRBJ1-2, with D possibly matching TRBD1 (5 bases). Trimming left V 1 base short and J 8 bases short, with 17 bases between. This CDR3 spans 15 amino acids. CDR1 and CDR2 from the germline V gene are LGHNA and YSLEER.

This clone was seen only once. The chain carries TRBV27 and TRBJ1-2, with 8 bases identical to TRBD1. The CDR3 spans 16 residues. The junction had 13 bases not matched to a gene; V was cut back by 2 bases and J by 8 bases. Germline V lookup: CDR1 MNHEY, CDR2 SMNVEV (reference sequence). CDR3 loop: CASSLLPQGGVEGYTF. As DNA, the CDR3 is TGTGCCAGCAGTTTACTCCCACAGGGGGGGGTAGAGGGCTACACCTTC.

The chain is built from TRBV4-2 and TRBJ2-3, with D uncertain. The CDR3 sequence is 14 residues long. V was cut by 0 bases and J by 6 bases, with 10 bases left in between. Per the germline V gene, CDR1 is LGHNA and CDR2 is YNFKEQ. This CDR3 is CASSQDRRLDTQYF. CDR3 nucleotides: TGTGCCAGCAGCCAAGACCGCAGGTTGGATACGCAGTATTTT.

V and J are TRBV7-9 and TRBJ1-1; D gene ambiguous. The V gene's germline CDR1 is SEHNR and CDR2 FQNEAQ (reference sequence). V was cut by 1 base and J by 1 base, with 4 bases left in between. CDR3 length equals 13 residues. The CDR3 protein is CASSLVANTEAFF. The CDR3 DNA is TGTGCCAGCAGCTTAGTAGCGAACACTGAAGCTTTCTTT.

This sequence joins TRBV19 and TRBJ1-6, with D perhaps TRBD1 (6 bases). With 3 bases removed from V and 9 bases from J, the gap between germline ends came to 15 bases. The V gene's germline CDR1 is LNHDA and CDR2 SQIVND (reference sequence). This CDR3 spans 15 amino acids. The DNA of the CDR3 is TGTGCCAGTAGTATCTACGGCAGGGGCATTTCACCCCTCCACTTT. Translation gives CASSIYGRGISPLHF.

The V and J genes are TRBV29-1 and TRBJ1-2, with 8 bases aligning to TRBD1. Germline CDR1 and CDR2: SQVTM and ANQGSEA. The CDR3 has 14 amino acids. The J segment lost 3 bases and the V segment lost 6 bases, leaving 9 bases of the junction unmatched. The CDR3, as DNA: TGCAGCGTGGCTTCGACAGGGGCGGACTATGGCTACACCTTC. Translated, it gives CSVASTGADYGYTF.

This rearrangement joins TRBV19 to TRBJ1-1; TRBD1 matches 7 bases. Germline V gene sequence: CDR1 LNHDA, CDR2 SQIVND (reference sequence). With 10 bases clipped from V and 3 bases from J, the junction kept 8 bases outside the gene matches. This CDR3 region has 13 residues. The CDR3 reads CATRDRADTEAFF. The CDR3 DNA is TGTGCCACCCGTGACAGGGCGGACACTGAAGCTTTCTTT.

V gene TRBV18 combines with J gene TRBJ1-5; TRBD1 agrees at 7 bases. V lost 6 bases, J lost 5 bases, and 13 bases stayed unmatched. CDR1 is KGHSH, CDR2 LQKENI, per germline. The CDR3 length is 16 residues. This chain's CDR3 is CASSPNRGGFYQPQHF. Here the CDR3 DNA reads TGTGCCAGCTCGCCCAACAGGGGAGGTTTTTATCAGCCCCAGCATTTT.

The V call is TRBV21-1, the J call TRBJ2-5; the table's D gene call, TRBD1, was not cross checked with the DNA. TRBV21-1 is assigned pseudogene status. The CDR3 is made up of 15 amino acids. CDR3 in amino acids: CASSKDPGFQETQYF. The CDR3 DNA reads TGTGCCAGCAGCAAAGACCCAGGTTTCCAAGAGACCCAGTACTTC.

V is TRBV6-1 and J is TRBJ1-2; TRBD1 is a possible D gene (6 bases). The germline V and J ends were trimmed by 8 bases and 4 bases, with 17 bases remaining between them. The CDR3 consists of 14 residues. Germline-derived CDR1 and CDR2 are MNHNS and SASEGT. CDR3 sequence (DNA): TGTGCCAGCGCTAGCCCGGGGGGCGGCTATGGCTACACCTTC. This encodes CASASPGGGYGYTF.

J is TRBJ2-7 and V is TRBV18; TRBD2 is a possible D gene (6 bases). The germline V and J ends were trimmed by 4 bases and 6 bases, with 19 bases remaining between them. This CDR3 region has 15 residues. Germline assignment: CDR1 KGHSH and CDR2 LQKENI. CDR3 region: CASSLSGLGLGEQYF. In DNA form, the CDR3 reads TGTGCCAGCTCACTCAGCGGGTTGGGCCTTGGCGAGCAGTACTTC.

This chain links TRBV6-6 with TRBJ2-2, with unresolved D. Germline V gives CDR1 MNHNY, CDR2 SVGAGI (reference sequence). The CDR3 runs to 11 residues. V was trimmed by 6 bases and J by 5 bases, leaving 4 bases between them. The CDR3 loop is CASSSTGELFF. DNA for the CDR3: TGTGCCAGCAGCTCTACCGGGGAGCTGTTTTTT.

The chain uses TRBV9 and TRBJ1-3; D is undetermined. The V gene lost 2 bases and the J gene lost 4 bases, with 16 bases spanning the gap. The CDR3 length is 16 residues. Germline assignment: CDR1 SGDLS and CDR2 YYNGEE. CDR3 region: CASSVGGIISGNTIYF. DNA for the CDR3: TGTGCCAGCAGCGTGGGAGGGATAATCTCGGGAAACACCATATATTTT.

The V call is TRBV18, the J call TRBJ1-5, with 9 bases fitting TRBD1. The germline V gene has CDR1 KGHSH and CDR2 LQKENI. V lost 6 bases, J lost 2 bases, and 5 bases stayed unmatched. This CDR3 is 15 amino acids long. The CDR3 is CASSTGGAGNQPQHF. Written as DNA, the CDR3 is TGTGCCAGCTCCACAGGGGGCGCTGGCAATCAGCCCCAGCATTTT.

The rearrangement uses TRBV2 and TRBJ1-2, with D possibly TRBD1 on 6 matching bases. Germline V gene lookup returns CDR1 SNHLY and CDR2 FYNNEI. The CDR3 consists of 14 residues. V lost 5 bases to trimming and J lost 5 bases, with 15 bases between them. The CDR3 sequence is CASSPTGSGYGYTF. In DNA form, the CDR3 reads TGTGCCAGCAGTCCCACAGGGTCGGGGTATGGCTACACCTTC.

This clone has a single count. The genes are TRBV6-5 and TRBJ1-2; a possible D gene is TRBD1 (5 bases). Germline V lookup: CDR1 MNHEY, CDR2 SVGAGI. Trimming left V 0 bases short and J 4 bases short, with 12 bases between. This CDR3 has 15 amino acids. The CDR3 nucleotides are TGTGCCAGCAGTTACTCGGCCAGGGTGACCTATGGCTACACCTTC. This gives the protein CASSYSARVTYGYTF.

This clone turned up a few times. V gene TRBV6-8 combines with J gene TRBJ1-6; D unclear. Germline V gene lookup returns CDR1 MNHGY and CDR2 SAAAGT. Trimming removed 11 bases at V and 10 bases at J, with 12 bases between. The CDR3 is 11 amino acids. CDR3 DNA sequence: TGTGCCTGCGGACTAGGATCACCCCTCCACTTT. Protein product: CACGLGSPLHF.

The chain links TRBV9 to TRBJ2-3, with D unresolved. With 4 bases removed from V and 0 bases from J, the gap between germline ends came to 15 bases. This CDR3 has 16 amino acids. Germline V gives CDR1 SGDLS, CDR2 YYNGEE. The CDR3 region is CASSPHFGASTDTQYF. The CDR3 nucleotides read TGTGCCAGCAGCCCCCACTTTGGAGCTAGCACAGATACGCAGTATTTT.

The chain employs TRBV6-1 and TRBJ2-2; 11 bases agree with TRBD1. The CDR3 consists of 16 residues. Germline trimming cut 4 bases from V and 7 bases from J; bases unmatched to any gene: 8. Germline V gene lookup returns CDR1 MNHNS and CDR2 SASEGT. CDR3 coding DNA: TGTGCCAGCAGTGCTACCGGGACAGGGGGTCACGGGGAGCTGTTTTTT. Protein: CASSATGTGGHGELFF.

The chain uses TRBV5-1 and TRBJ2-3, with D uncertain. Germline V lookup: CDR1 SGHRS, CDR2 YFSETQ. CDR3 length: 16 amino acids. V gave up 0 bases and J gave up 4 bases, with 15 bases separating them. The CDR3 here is CASSLDNPTRPDTQYF. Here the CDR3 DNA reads TGCGCCAGCAGCTTGGACAACCCGACAAGACCAGATACGCAGTATTTT.